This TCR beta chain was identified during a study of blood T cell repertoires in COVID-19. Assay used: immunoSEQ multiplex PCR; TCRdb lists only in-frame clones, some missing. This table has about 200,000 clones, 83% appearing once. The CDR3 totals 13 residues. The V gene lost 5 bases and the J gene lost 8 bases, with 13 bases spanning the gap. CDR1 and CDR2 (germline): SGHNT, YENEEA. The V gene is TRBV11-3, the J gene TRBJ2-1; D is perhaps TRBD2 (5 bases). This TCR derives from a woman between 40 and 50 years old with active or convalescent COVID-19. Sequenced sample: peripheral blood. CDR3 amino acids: CASSPTGSHEQFF. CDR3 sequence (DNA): TGTGCCAGCAGCCCTACGGGATCCCATGAGCAGTTCTTC. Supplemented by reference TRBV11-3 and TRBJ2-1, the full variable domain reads EAGVVQSPRYKIIEKKQPVAFWCNPISGHNTLYWYLQNLGQGPELLIRYENEEAVDDSQLPKDRFSAERLKGVDSTLKIQPAELGDSAVYLCASSPTGSHEQFFGPGTRLTVL.